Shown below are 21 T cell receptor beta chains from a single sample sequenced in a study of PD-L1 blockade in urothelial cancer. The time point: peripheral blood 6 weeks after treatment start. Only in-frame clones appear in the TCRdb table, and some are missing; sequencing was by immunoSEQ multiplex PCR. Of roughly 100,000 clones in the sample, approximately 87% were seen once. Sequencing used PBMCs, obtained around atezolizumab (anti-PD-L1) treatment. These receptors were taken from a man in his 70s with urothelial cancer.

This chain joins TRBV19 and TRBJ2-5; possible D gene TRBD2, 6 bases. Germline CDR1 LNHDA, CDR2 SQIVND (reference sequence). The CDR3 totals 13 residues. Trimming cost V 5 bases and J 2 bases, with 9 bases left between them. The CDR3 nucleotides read TGTGCCAGTAGTGATAGCGGTCAAGAGACCCAGTACTTC. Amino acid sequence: CASSDSGQETQYF.

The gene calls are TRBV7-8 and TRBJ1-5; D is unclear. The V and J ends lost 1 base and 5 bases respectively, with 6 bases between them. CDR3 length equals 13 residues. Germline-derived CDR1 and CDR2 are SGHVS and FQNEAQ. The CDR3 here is CASSLGGHQPQHF. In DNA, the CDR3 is TGTGCCAGCAGCTTAGGAGGTCATCAGCCCCAGCATTTT.

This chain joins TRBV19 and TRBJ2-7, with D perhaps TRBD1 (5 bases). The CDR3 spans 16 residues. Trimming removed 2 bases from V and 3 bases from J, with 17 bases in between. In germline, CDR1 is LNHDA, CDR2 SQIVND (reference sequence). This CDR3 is CASSIQGSYYYYEQYF. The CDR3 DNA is TGTGCCAGTAGTATACAGGGAAGTTACTACTACTACGAGCAGTACTTC. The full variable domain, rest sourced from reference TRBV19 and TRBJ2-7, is DGGITQSPKYLFRKEGQNVTLSCEQNLNHDAMYWYRQDPGQGLRLIYYSQIVNDFQKGDIAEGYSVSREKKESFPLTVTSAQKNPTAFYLCASSIQGSYYYYEQYFGPGTRLTVT.

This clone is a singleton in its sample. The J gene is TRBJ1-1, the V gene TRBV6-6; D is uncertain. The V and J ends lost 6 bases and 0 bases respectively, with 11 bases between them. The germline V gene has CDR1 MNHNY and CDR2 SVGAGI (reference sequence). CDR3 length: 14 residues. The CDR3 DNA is TGTGCCAGCAGCCGCCAGGTACTGAACACTGAAGCTTTCTTT. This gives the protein CASSRQVLNTEAFF.

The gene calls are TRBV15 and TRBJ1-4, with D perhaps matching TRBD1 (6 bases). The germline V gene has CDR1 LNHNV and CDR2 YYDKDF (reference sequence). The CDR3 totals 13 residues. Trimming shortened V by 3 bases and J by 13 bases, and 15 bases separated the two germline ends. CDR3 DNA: TGTGCCACCAGCAGTCCCGGGACATCTCCACTGTTTTTT. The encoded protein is CATSSPGTSPLFF.

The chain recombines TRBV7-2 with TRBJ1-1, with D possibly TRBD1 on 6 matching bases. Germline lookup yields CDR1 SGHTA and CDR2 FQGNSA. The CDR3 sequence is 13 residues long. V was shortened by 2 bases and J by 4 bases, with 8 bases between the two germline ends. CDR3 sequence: CASSLTGFTEAFF. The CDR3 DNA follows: TGTGCCAGCAGCTTAACAGGGTTCACTGAAGCTTTCTTT.

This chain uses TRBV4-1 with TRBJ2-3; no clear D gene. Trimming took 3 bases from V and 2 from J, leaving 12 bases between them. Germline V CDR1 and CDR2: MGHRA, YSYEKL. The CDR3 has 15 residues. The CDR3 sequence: CASSQLLLSTDTQYF. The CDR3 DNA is TGCGCCAGCAGCCAGCTACTCCTCTCCACAGATACGCAGTATTTT.

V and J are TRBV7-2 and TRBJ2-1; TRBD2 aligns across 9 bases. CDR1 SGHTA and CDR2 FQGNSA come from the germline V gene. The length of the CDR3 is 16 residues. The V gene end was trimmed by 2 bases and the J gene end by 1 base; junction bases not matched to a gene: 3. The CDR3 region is CASSLSGGLSYNEQFF. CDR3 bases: TGTGCCAGCAGCTTAAGCGGGGGGCTGTCCTACAATGAGCAGTTCTTC.

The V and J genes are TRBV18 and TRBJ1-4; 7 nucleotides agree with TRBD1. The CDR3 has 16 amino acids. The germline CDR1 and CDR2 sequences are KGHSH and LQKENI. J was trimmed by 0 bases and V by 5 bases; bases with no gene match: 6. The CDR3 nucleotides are TGTGCCAGCTCAGCCCGACAGGGTTCAACTAATGAAAAACTGTTTTTT. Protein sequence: CASSARQGSTNEKLFF.

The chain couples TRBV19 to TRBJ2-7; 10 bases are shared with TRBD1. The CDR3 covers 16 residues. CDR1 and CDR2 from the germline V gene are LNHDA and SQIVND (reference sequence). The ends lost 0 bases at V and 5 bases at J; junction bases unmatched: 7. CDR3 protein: CASSIEETGGIHEQYF. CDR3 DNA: TGTGCCAGTAGTATAGAGGAGACAGGGGGCATCCACGAGCAGTACTTC. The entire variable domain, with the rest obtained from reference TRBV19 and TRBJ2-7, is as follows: DGGITQSPKYLFRKEGQNVTLSCEQNLNHDAMYWYRQDPGQGLRLIYYSQIVNDFQKGDIAEGYSVSREKKESFPLTVTSAQKNPTAFYLCASSIEETGGIHEQYFGPGTRLTVT.

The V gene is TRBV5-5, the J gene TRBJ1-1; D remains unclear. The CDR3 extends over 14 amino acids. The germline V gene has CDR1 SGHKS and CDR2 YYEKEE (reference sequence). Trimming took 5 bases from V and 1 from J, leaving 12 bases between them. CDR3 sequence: CASSPLDGNTEAFF. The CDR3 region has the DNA TGTGCCAGCAGTCCTCTAGACGGGAACACTGAAGCTTTCTTT.

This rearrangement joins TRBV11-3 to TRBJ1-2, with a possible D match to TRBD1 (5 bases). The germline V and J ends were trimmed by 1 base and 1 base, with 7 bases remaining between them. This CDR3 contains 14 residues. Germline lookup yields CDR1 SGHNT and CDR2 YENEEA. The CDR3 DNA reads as TGTGCCAGCAGCTTAGGGGGGGATAACTATGGCTACACCTTC. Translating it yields CASSLGGDNYGYTF.

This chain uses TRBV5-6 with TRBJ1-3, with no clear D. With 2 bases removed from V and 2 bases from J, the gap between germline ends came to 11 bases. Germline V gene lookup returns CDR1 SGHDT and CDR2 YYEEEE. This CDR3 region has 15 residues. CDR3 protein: CASSFTVMTGNTIYF. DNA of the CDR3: TGTGCCAGCAGCTTTACGGTGATGACTGGAAACACCATATATTTT. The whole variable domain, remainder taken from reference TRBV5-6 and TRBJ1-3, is DAGVTQSPTHLIKTRGQQVTLRCSPKSGHDTVSWYQQALGQGPQFIFQYYEEEERQRGNFPDRFSGHQFPNYSSELNVNALLLGDSALYLCASSFTVMTGNTIYFGEGSWLTVV.

The CDR3 nucleotides read TGTGCCAGCAGCTTAGGGGGCCTACACAATGAGCAGTTCTTC. It specifies CASSLGGLHNEQFF. This sequence joins TRBV7-9 and TRBJ2-1, with D maybe TRBD1 (5 bases). Germline-derived CDR1 and CDR2 are SEHNR and FQNEAQ (reference sequence). The V end lost 1 base, the J end lost 5 bases, and 9 bases lay between the germline ends. This CDR3 region has 14 residues.

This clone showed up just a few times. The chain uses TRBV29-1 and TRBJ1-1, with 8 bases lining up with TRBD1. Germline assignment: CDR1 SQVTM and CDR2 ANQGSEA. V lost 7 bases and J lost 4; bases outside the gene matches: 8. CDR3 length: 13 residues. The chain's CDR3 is CSGTTGGGTEAFF. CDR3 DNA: TGCAGCGGCACCACAGGGGGAGGCACTGAAGCTTTCTTT.

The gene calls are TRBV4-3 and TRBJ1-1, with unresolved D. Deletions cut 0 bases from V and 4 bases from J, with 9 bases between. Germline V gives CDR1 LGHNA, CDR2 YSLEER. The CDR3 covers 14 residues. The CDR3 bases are TGCGCCAGCAGCCAAGAGGAGGGCAGCACTGAAGCTTTCTTT. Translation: CASSQEEGSTEAFF.

CDR3 sequence (DNA): TGTGCCAGCAGCTTACTCGGGACTAGCCTCACAGATACGCAGTATTTT. Encoded protein: CASSLLGTSLTDTQYF. V usage is TRBV7-6 and J usage is TRBJ2-3, with TRBD2 matching 9 bases. Trimming removed 2 bases from V and 2 bases from J; junction bases left unmatched: 5. Germline CDR1 SGHVS, CDR2 FNYEAQ. The CDR3 sequence is 16 residues long.

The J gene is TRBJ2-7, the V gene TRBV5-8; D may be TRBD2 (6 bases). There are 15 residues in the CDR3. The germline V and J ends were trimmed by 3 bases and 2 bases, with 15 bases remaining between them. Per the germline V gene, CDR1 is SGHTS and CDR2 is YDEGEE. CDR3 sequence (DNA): TGTGCCAGCAGCTCAGCTAGCGAGACTACCTACGAGCAGTACTTC. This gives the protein CASSSASETTYEQYF. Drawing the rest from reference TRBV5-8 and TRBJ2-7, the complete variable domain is EAGVTQSPTHLIKTRGQQATLRCSPISGHTSVYWYQQALGLGLQFLLWYDEGEERNRGNFPPRFSGRQFPNYSSELNVNALELEDSALYLCASSSASETTYEQYFGPGTRLTVT.

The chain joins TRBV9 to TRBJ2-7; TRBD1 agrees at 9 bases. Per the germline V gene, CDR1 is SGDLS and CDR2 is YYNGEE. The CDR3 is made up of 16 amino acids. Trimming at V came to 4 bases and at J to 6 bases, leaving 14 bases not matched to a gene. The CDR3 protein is CASSSLPGQGFSEQYF. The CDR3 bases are TGTGCCAGCAGCTCCCTCCCGGGACAGGGATTCAGCGAGCAGTACTTC.

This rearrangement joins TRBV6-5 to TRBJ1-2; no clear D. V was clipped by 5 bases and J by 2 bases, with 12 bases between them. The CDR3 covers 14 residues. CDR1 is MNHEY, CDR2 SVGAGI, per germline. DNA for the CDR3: TGTGCCAGCAGTCGCCACACGACAAACTATGGCTACACCTTC. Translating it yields CASSRHTTNYGYTF.

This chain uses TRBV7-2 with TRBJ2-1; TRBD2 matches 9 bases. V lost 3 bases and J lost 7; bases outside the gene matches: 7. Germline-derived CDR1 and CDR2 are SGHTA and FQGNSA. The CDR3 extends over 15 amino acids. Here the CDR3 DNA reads TGTGCCAGCAGCTTGTACCGCGGGAGGGCGAATGAGCAGTTCTTC. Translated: CASSLYRGRANEQFF.